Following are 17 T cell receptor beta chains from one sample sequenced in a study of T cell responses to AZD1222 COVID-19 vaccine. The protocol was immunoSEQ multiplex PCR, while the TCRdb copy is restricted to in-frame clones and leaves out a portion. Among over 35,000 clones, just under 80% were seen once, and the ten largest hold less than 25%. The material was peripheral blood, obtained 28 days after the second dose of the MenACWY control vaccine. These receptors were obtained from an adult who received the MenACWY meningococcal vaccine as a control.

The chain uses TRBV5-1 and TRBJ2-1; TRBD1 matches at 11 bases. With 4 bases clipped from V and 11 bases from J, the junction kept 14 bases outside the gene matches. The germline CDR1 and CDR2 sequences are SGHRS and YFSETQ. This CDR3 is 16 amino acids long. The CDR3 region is CASSRSGQGDAPKQFF. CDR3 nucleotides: TGCGCCAGCAGCAGGTCGGGACAGGGGGACGCCCCAAAGCAGTTCTTC.

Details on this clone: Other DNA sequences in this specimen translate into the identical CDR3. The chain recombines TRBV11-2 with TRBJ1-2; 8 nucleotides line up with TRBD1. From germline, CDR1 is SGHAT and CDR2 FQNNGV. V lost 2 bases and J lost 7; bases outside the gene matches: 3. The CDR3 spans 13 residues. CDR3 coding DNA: TGTGCCAGCAGCTTACAGGGGGCAGGTGGCTACACCTTC. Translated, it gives CASSLQGAGGYTF.

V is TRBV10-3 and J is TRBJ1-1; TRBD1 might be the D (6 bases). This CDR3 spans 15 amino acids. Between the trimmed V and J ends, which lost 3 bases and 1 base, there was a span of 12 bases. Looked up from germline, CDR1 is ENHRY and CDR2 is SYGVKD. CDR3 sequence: CAISDPGQWNTEAFF. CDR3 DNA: TGTGCCATCAGTGACCCGGGACAATGGAACACTGAAGCTTTCTTT.

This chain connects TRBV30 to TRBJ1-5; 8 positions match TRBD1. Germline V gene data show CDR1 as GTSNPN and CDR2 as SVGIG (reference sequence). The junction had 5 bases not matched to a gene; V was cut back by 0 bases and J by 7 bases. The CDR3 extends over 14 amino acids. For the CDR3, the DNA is TGTGCCTGGAGTGTAGGGACAGGAGGGCAGCCCCAGCATTTT. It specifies CAWSVGTGGQPQHF.

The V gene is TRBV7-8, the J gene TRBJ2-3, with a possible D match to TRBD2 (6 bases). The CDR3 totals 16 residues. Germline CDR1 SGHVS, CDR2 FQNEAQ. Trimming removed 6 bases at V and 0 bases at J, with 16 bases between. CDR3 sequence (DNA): TGTGCCAGCAGGCGAGGGGCGGGATTTAGCACAGATACGCAGTATTTT. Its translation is CASRRGAGFSTDTQYF.

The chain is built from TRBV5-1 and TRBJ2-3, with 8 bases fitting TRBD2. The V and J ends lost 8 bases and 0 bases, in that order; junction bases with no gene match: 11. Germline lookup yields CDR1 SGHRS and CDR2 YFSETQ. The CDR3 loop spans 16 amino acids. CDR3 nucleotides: TGCGCCAGAGCCCTTATGCGGGGGGCTAGCACAGATACGCAGTATTTT. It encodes CARALMRGASTDTQYF. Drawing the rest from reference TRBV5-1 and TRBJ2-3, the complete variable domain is KAGVTQTPRYLIKTRGQQVTLSCSPISGHRSVSWYQQTPGQGLQFLFEYFSETQRNKGNFPGRFSGRQFSNSRSEMNVSTLELGDSALYLCARALMRGASTDTQYFGPGTRLTVL.

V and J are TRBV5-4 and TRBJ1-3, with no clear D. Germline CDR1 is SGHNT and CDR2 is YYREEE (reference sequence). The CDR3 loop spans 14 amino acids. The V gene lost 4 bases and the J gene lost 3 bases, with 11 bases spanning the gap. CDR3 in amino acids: CASSLQGVGNTIYF. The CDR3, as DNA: TGTGCCAGCAGCCTCCAAGGCGTTGGAAACACCATATATTTT.

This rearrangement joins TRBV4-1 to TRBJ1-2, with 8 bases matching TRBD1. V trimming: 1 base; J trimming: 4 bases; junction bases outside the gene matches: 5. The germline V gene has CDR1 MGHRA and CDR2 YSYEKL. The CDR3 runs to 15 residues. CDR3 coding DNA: TGCGCCAGCAGCCAAGGGACAGGGTCTCTCTATGGCTACACCTTC. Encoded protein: CASSQGTGSLYGYTF.

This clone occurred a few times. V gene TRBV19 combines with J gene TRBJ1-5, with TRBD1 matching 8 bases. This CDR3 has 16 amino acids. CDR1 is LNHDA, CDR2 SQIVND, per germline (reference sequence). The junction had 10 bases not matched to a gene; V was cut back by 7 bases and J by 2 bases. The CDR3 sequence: CASTIRGRGRNQPQHF. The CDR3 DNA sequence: TGTGCCAGTACCATCAGGGGCAGGGGGCGCAATCAGCCCCAGCATTTT.

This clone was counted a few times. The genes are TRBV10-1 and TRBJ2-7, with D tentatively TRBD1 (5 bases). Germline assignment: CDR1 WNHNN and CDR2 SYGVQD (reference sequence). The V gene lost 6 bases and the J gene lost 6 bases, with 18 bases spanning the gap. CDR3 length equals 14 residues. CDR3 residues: CASRQADPLREQYV. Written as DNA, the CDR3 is TGCGCCAGCAGACAGGCGGATCCTCTTCGCGAGCAGTACGTC.

The CDR3 sequence: CATLSRTGELFF. The CDR3 DNA sequence: TGTGCCACCCTTAGTAGGACCGGGGAGCTGTTTTTT. V gene TRBV6-5 combines with J gene TRBJ2-2, with unresolved D. The CDR3 sequence is 12 residues long. The V gene's germline CDR1 is MNHEY and CDR2 SVGAGI. Trimming took off 10 bases at V and 5 bases at J, with 11 bases between the two ends.

The CDR3 DNA is TGCGCCAGCAGCCAGTTCACTAGCGGACCTGGAAACACCATATATTTT. It is translated as CASSQFTSGPGNTIYF. V gene TRBV4-1 combines with J gene TRBJ1-3; no definite D call. This CDR3 spans 16 amino acids. The V end lost 3 bases, the J end lost 2 bases, and 14 bases lay between the germline ends. The germline V gene has CDR1 MGHRA and CDR2 YSYEKL.

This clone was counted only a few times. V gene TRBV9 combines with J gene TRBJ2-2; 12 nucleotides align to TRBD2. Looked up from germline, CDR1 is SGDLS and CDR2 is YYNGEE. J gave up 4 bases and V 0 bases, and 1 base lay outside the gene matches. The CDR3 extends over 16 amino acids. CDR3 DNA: TGTGCCAGCAGCGTAGTGACTAGCGGGGGCACCGGGGAGCTGTTTTTT. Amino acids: CASSVVTSGGTGELFF.

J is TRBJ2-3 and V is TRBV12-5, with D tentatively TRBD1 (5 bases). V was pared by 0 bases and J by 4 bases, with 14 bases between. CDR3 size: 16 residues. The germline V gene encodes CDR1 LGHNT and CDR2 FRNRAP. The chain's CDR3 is CASGLVGRDFADTQYF. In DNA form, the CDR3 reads TGTGCTAGTGGTTTGGTAGGCAGGGATTTTGCAGATACGCAGTATTTT.

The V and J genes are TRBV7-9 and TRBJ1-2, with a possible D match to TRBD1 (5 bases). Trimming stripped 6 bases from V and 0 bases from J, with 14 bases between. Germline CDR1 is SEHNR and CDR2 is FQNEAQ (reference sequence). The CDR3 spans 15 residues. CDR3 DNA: TGTGCCAGCAGGCGTCCAGGGAGCACTAACTATGGCTACACCTTC. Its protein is CASRRPGSTNYGYTF.

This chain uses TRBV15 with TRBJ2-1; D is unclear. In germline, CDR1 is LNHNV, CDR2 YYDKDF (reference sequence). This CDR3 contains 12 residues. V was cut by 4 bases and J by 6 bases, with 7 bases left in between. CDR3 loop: CATSTSLNEQFF. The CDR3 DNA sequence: TGTGCCACCAGCACCAGCCTCAATGAGCAGTTCTTC.

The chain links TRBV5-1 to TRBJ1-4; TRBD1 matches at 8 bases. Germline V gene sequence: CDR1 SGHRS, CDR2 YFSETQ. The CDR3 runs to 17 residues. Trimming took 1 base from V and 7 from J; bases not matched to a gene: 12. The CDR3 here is CASSLSRGQVLSEKLFF. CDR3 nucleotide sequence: TGCGCCAGCAGCTTGTCCCGGGGACAGGTTCTAAGTGAAAAACTGTTTTTT.